This TCR beta chain was sequenced during a study of T cell repertoires in cytomegalovirus infection. MiXCR, applied by TCRdb to the reads, yields one record per CDR3 protein. The table has 490,000 or so distinct CDR3 sequences, roughly 12% seen once. Sequences were obtained from PBMCs. The TCR comes from a human donor in good health (CMV status not recorded). Some clones in this sample may be carry-over from other donors' samples.

The CDR3 region has the DNA TGTGCCTGGAGTAACCGTATGCGCGAGCAGTACTTC. This translates into CAWSNRMREQYF. J is TRBJ2-7 and V is TRBV30; D not resolved. The CDR3 has 12 amino acids. Germline V gives CDR1 GTSNPN, CDR2 SVGIG (reference sequence). Trimming took off 2 bases at V and 6 bases at J, with 11 bases between the two ends.